This TCR beta chain was observed in a study of sequential checkpoint blockade in melanoma (dated by TCRdb to the late 2010s). For the study in its entirety: Patients were assigned by 1:1 randomization to either first-line nivolumab followed by ipilimumab (arm A) or ipilimumab followed by nivolumab (arm B). Both trial sequences were followed by maintenance nivolumab. General conclusions and limits of the study: Larger, independent patient cohorts are needed to validate the response-prediction model that combines TCR metrics and mutation burden.

TCRbeta CDR3 regions were immunosequenced from genomic DNA with the immunoSEQ Assay. Prior to high-throughput sequencing, genomic DNA was amplified by bias-controlled multiplex PCR. In the paper's pipeline: To quantify the absolute abundance of each unique TCRbeta CDR3 region, the sequences were collapsed and filtered. Clonality, defined as 1 minus Pielou's evenness, was calculated using only productive rearrangements. Clones with significantly greater frequencies in on-treatment versus baseline samples were identified using a previously published method. Not all clones reach the TCRdb copy of this immuneACCESS table, which keeps in-frame sequences only. Checked studies attribute under half of the gap to unresolved V genes and leave the rest unexplained. That table is the source of V, J and clone size, and D and trimming were worked out from the DNA. The sample contains more than 15,000 clones, about two thirds of them found a single time. Of the sample, approximately 20% falls within the top ten clones.

V ends up 2 bases short and J 14 bases short, with an unmatched junction base count of 16. From its cysteine to its phenylalanine, the CDR3 spans 15 amino acids. Just the 45-base CDR3 DNA is kept, in frame starting at base 1. The germline V gene specifies MDHEN as CDR1 and SYDVKM as CDR2. The sample's treatment or condition, from its label and the paper: randomized to nivolumab then ipilimumab (arm A) or the reverse (arm B). Prior DNA-damaging chemotherapy had not been received by any trial patient. A FACS Aria II flow cytometer was used to sort live CD3+CD8+ cells that were negative for CD19 and CD56 from thawed PBMCs. Samples were obtained from patients with melanoma enrolled in CheckMate 064, a randomized, open-label phase II trial of sequential checkpoint blockade. Leukapheresis was used to collect peripheral blood mononuclear cells, which were then purified with Ficoll-Paque and frozen in human serum with about 10% DMSO. Purity of sorted blood CD3+CD8+ cells was verified at >98% immediately after sorting, followed by DNA extraction.

Turning to this clone: Its specific antigen is unknown. No clone much larger than this one lies a single base away; base qualities are absent.

The sequence links TRBV28 to TRBJ1-2; 8 central nucleotides agree with TRBD1. The TCR was taken from a human donor with melanoma. Sequencing used CD8+ T cells sorted from blood (inferred from file names), obtained from a patient given nivolumab and ipilimumab in sequence. The nucleotides read TGTGCCAGCAGTTTAGCCACTACAGGGGGGGCCGAGAGGACCTTC. Its protein is CASSLATTGGAERTF.